The 26 T cell receptor beta chains below all came from one sample that was sequenced in a study of technical replicates of blood from a few donors. The table came from immunoSEQ multiplex PCR; TCRdb's copy has only in-frame clones and leaves some out. Of approximately 81,000 clones listed, just over 95% are singletons. Sequenced material: T cells isolated from PBMCs. The receptors stem from a human donor in good health.

Here the CDR3 DNA reads TGTGCCAGCTCACCGCCAGGACAGGCGGAGAATGAGCAGTTCTTC. This encodes CASSPPGQAENEQFF. The genes are TRBV18 and TRBJ2-1; 7 nucleotides line up with TRBD1. The length of the CDR3 is 15 residues. Germline V gene lookup returns CDR1 KGHSH and CDR2 LQKENI. V shed 3 bases, J shed 7 bases, and the junction held 9 bases outside the gene matches.

The rearrangement joins TRBV25-1 to TRBJ2-2; tentatively, D is TRBD1 (6 bases). With 4 bases removed from V and 4 bases from J, the gap between germline ends came to 16 bases. This CDR3 spans 16 amino acids. CDR1 is MGHDK and CDR2 is SYGVNS in the germline V gene. The CDR3 loop is CASSVNHRAGTGELFF. CDR3 DNA sequence: TGTGCCAGCAGTGTTAACCACAGGGCAGGCACCGGGGAGCTGTTTTTT.

V usage is TRBV15 and J usage is TRBJ2-7, with D hard to call. The CDR3 has 15 residues. V lost 0 bases and J 3 bases, leaving 12 bases between the germline ends. CDR1 is LNHNV, CDR2 YYDKDF, per germline (reference sequence). The chain's CDR3 is CATSRDPLTFYEQYF. The CDR3 DNA sequence: TGTGCCACCAGCAGAGATCCCCTCACTTTCTACGAGCAGTACTTC.

This clone was recorded a few times. The chain combines TRBV6-6 with TRBJ1-1, with D hard to call. V gave up 6 bases and J gave up 10 bases, with 9 bases separating them. The CDR3 consists of 10 residues. Germline CDR1 MNHNY, CDR2 SVGAGI (reference sequence). The CDR3 reads CASRGGPAFF. Here the CDR3 DNA reads TGTGCCAGCAGGGGTGGGCCAGCTTTCTTT.

A remark on this clone: One end of the junction does not line up with germline, which may come from a read error. The genes are TRBV4-2 and TRBJ2-2, with a possible D match to TRBD2 (7 bases). This CDR3 has 13 residues. Germline V CDR1 and CDR2: LGHNA, YNFKEQ. In DNA, the CDR3 is TGTGCCAGCAGCCAAGATTGGGAGGGGGGGCTGTTTTTT. It is translated as CASSQDWEGGLFF.

The gene calls are TRBV5-1 and TRBJ2-1, with D possibly TRBD2 on 5 matching bases. The CDR3 loop spans 15 amino acids. Trimming removed 4 bases from V and 0 bases from J, with 11 bases in between. Germline values: CDR1 SGHRS, CDR2 YFSETQ. CDR3 DNA: TGCGCCAGCAGCACGGAAGGGAGCTCCTACAATGAGCAGTTCTTC. Translation gives CASSTEGSSYNEQFF.

To note about this clone: Relative to the germline gene, one junction end is altered; a read error may explain this. This chain links TRBV2 with TRBJ2-7; 9 positions match TRBD1. From germline, CDR1 is SNHLY and CDR2 FYNNEI. The CDR3 is 13 residues long. The CDR3: CASSVDRGYEQHF. DNA of the CDR3: TGTGCCAGCAGTGTGGACAGGGGTTACGAGCAGCACTTC.

The V and J genes are TRBV6-4 and TRBJ2-7; TRBD1 matches 7 bases. The germline V gene has CDR1 MRHNA and CDR2 SNTAGT. V was clipped by 7 bases and J by 2 bases; unmatched bases: 5. The CDR3 loop spans 13 amino acids. CDR3 amino acids: CASTPDRTYEQYF. DNA for the CDR3: TGTGCCAGCACCCCGGACAGGACCTACGAGCAGTACTTC.

The chain has TRBV10-3 and TRBJ2-2, with 7 bases fitting TRBD1. V trimming: 3 bases; J trimming: 0 bases; junction bases outside the gene matches: 4. CDR1 and CDR2 from the germline V gene are ENHRY and SYGVKD. There are 16 residues in the CDR3. DNA of the CDR3: TGTGCCATCAGTGACCCAGGGGGAACGAACACCGGGGAGCTGTTTTTT. Residues: CAISDPGGTNTGELFF.

The J gene is TRBJ2-7, the V gene TRBV11-2, with 8 bases fitting TRBD1. The J segment lost 2 bases and the V segment lost 6 bases, leaving 6 bases of the junction unmatched. The CDR3 has 14 residues. In germline, CDR1 is SGHAT, CDR2 FQNNGV. The CDR3 nucleotides read TGTGCCAGCAGGGTAGGACAGGGACCCTACGAGCAGTACTTC. It yields the protein CASRVGQGPYEQYF.

The CDR3 sequence: CASSLGVGQDLLPTYEQYF. Written as DNA, the CDR3 is TGCGCCAGCAGCTTGGGGGTAGGACAGGACCTACTTCCTACCTACGAGCAGTACTTC. This chain links TRBV5-1 with TRBJ2-7; 7 bases are shared with TRBD1. V shed 0 bases and J 2 bases; nucleotides not matched to a gene: 17. Germline CDR1 and CDR2: SGHRS and YFSETQ. This CDR3 is 19 amino acids long.

The V and J genes are TRBV9 and TRBJ2-7; weak D call: TRBD2 (5 bases). V was clipped by 2 bases and J by 0 bases, with 12 bases between them. Germline CDR1 is SGDLS and CDR2 is YYNGEE. The CDR3 runs 15 residues. CDR3 DNA sequence: TGTGCCAGCAGCGTTGGAGGACGGTACTCCTACGAGCAGTACTTC. Residues: CASSVGGRYSYEQYF.

J is TRBJ1-1 and V is TRBV11-2; tentative D call: TRBD1 (6 bases). Germline CDR1 and CDR2: SGHAT and FQNNGV. V was cut by 2 bases and J by 1 base, with 8 bases left in between. The CDR3 runs to 14 residues. In DNA form, the CDR3 reads TGTGCCAGCAGCTTACACAGGGAGAACACTGAAGCTTTCTTT. Residues: CASSLHRENTEAFF.

The chain links TRBV5-1 to TRBJ1-3; D gene uncertain. The germline CDR1 and CDR2 sequences are SGHRS and YFSETQ. Trimming shortened V by 5 bases and J by 0 bases, and 6 bases separated the two germline ends. The CDR3 covers 13 residues. CDR3 nucleotide sequence: TGCGCCAGCAGGTGGAGCTCTGGAAACACCATATATTTT. Protein: CASRWSSGNTIYF.

This chain connects TRBV6-1 to TRBJ1-4; maybe TRBD1 (5 bases). The CDR3 runs to 19 residues. Germline CDR1 MNHNS, CDR2 SASEGT. The V end was cut by 0 bases, the J end by 0 bases, with 17 bases between. The CDR3 is CASSEALPGQITTNEKLFF. The CDR3 nucleotides are TGTGCCAGCAGTGAAGCTCTCCCAGGGCAAATTACAACTAATGAAAAACTGTTTTTT.

The rearrangement links TRBV7-3 to TRBJ2-3; D unresolved. The CDR3 extends over 13 amino acids. V was clipped by 1 base and J by 5 bases, with 7 bases between them. CDR1 is SGHTA and CDR2 is FQGTGA in the germline V gene. The CDR3 loop is CASSLRPRDTQYF. The DNA for the CDR3 is TGTGCCAGCAGCTTAAGGCCCCGAGATACGCAGTATTTT.

Details on this clone: A read error may account for a junction end that differs from germline. The chain recombines TRBV7-7 with TRBJ2-3, with 11 nucleotides matching TRBD2. The CDR3 runs 15 residues. Per germline, CDR1 SSHAT and CDR2 FNYEAQ (reference sequence). CDR3 region: CASSPRLAGTDTQYF. CDR3 DNA: TGTGCTAGCAGCCCTCGACTAGCGGGAACAGATACGCAGTATTTT.

CDR3 in DNA: TGTGCCACCCTGGGCTCCAGGGACACTGAAGCTTTCTTT. Amino acid sequence: CATLGSRDTEAFF. The chain is built from TRBV10-3 and TRBJ1-1, with TRBD1 as a possible D gene (5 bases). The CDR3 spans 13 residues. V dropped 10 bases and J dropped 3 bases, with 15 bases sitting between them. Germline V gene lookup returns CDR1 ENHRY and CDR2 SYGVKD.

This chain uses TRBV13 with TRBJ2-2; D is ambiguous. CDR3 length: 15 amino acids. Per germline, CDR1 PRHDT and CDR2 FYEKMQ (reference sequence). V lost 2 bases, J lost 2 bases, and 9 bases lay in between. This chain's CDR3 is CASSLTPINTGELFF. CDR3 bases: TGTGCCAGCAGCTTAACCCCTATTAACACCGGGGAGCTGTTTTTT.

The chain is built from TRBV9 and TRBJ2-6; 9 bases match TRBD1. CDR1 and CDR2 (germline): SGDLS, YYNGEE. Germline trimming cut 4 bases from V and 0 bases from J; bases unmatched to any gene: 5. The CDR3 is made up of 17 amino acids. DNA for the CDR3: TGTGCCAGCAGCAGCCGGGACAGGGACTCTGGGGCCAACGTCCTGACTTTC. Translating gives CASSSRDRDSGANVLTF.

V and J are TRBV4-1 and TRBJ2-1; 7 positions match TRBD2. V lost 0 bases, J lost 7 bases, and 12 bases stayed unmatched. Germline CDR1 MGHRA, CDR2 YSYEKL. This CDR3 has 17 residues. CDR3 DNA: TGCGCCAGCAGCCAAGATGAGCGGCGGGAGTTCGGTAATGAGCAGTTCTTC. This gives the protein CASSQDERREFGNEQFF.

This chain connects TRBV10-3 to TRBJ2-3; possibly TRBD2 for D (6 bases). V lost 3 bases to trimming and J lost 2 bases, with 12 bases between them. In germline, CDR1 is ENHRY, CDR2 SYGVKD. The length of the CDR3 is 15 residues. CDR3 protein: CAISDGGRFTDTQYF. CDR3 DNA: TGTGCCATCAGTGATGGGGGGAGGTTCACAGATACGCAGTATTTT.

This chain links TRBV9 with TRBJ2-1; the D gene is possibly TRBD2 (8 bases). The V gene lost 1 base and the J gene lost 5 bases, with 13 bases spanning the gap. The CDR3 covers 15 residues. CDR1 SGDLS and CDR2 YYNGEE come from the germline V gene. In DNA, the CDR3 is TGTGCCAGCAGCGTAACCGGGAGGGGGCACAATGAGCAGTTCTTC. Its protein product is CASSVTGRGHNEQFF.

J is TRBJ1-1 and V is TRBV25-1; D is unresolved. V lost 3 bases and J lost 1, with 9 bases in between. Per the germline V gene, CDR1 is MGHDK and CDR2 is SYGVNS. CDR3 length: 14 residues. The CDR3 DNA reads TGTGCCAGCAGTGATCCCCCGCGGAACACTGAAGCTTTCTTT. As protein: CASSDPPRNTEAFF.

This clone was detected only a few times. The chain recombines TRBV7-2 with TRBJ1-1, with 9 nucleotides matching TRBD1. The CDR3 totals 17 residues. The germline V gene encodes CDR1 SGHTA and CDR2 FQGNSA. The V and J ends lost 5 bases and 1 base, in that order; junction bases with no gene match: 11. This CDR3 is CASSRQGEVWKNTEAFF. The DNA for the CDR3 is TGTGCCAGCAGCCGACAGGGGGAGGTCTGGAAGAACACTGAAGCTTTCTTT.

V and J are TRBV6-5 and TRBJ2-7, with TRBD1 matching 9 bases. CDR1 and CDR2 from the germline V gene are MNHEY and SVGAGI. V lost 0 bases to trimming and J lost 7 bases; unmatched junction nucleotides: 7. The CDR3 length is 15 residues. This CDR3 reads CASSYSQGAWEEQYF. The CDR3, as DNA: TGTGCCAGCAGTTACTCACAGGGGGCTTGGGAAGAGCAGTACTTC.